The rows below give T cell receptor beta chains drawn from one sample of a study of shared clonotypes between healthy human individuals. Measured with immunoSEQ multiplex PCR; TCRdb has only the in-frame clones, and not every one. The sample shows about 700,000 clones, around 92% of them seen only once. The source material was naive CD8+ T cells sorted from blood. Receptors originate from a man aged 25 to 40 in good health. Each CDR3 is given with its conserved first and last residue. A D gene is named only where the DNA matches it firmly. Where a row states a size, it is once, few, many or the class of an expanded clone; other rows omit it.

TGTGCCACCAGCCCCCATGTGGGACTAGCCAATGAGCAGTTCTTC	CATSPHVGLANEQFF	TRBV15	TRBD2	TRBJ2-1	.
TGTGCCAGCAGTGACCCAGCGGGATTTTTGGGCGGTGAGCAGTTCTTC	CASSDPAGFLGGEQFF	TRBV2	TRBD2	TRBJ2-1	.
TGTGCCAGCAGCCCGTATTACAATGAGCAGTTCTTC	CASSPYYNEQFF	TRBV7-9	.	TRBJ2-1	.
TGTGCCAGCAGCCCCCTAGGGGAGAACACTGAAGCTTTCTTT	CASSPLGENTEAFF	TRBV7-6	.	TRBJ1-1	once
TGTGCCAGTAGAGCGGGGGCGACCGGGGGTACGCAGTATTTT	CASRAGATGGTQYF	TRBV6-5	TRBD2	TRBJ2-3	few
TGTGCCAGCAGCGAACAGGCATCAAAAGCAAAAGCTTTCTTT	CASSEQASKAKAFF	TRBV13	.	TRBJ1-1	.
TGTGCCAGCAGTTTAAGCCAAGTCTACGAGCAGTACTTC	CASSLSQVYEQYF	TRBV28	.	TRBJ2-7	.
TGTGCCAGCAGCCCATCTGGGGAGACCCAGTACTTC	CASSPSGETQYF	TRBV5-5	.	TRBJ2-5	.
TGCGCCAGCAGCGGCGACAGTGGAAACACCATATATTTT	CASSGDSGNTIYF	TRBV5-1	.	TRBJ1-3	.
TGTGCCAGTAGTATAGGCACAGGCGGCGCGTACGAGCAGTACTTC	CASSIGTGGAYEQYF	TRBV19	.	TRBJ2-7	.
TGTGCCAGCAGCGGGAGACTAGCGGGAAAGCGCCCGGATACGCAGTATTTT	CASSGRLAGKRPDTQYF	TRBV7-9	TRBD2	TRBJ2-3	.
TGTGCCAGCAGCAGGGTAGATTCCTTGGAGACCCAGTACTTC	CASSRVDSLETQYF	TRBV7-9	.	TRBJ2-5	.
TGTGCCAGCAGCTTAGTTACAGGGGGCGCTTTCGGCTACACCTTC	CASSLVTGGAFGYTF	TRBV7-9	TRBD1	TRBJ1-2	.
TGTGCCAGCAGTCGACAGGGAGACGAGCAGTACTTC	CASSRQGDEQYF	TRBV6-5	TRBD1	TRBJ2-7	.
TGTGCCAGCAGTGGACGAGAGAGAAACTCCTACGAGCAGTACTTC	CASSGRERNSYEQYF	TRBV28	.	TRBJ2-7	.
TGTGCCAGCAGCTTACGAACGGGAGGACTCTACGAGCAGTACTTC	CASSLRTGGLYEQYF	TRBV5-5	TRBD2	TRBJ2-7	.
TGTGCCAGCAGTTTTGGGAGCAGCTCCTACAATGAGCAGTTCTTC	CASSFGSSSYNEQFF	TRBV27	.	TRBJ2-1	.
TGTGCCAGCAGACTACCCGGGACTAGCGGGAATGAGCAGTTCTTC	CASRLPGTSGNEQFF	TRBV28	TRBD2	TRBJ2-1	.
TGTGCCAGCAGCAGGGTTCCAATCTATGGCTACACCTTC	CASSRVPIYGYTF	TRBV7-9	.	TRBJ1-2	few
TGTGCCAGCAGCGTAGGCGGGAGGGCTTCAGATACGCAGTATTTT	CASSVGGRASDTQYF	TRBV9	TRBD2	TRBJ2-3	.
TGTGCCAGTAGTAGCCGGGACACCTACACTGAAGCTTTCTTT	CASSSRDTYTEAFF	TRBV19	.	TRBJ1-1	few
TGTGCCAGCAGTTTAATCCTCGGGGAGCTGTTTTTT	CASSLILGELFF	TRBV27	.	TRBJ2-2	.
TGCAGCGCCAAGGACAGGGTCTCCTACGAGCAGTACTTC	CSAKDRVSYEQYF	TRBV29-1	TRBD1	TRBJ2-7	.
TGCGCCAGCAGCCTATCGGACAGAAGCAATCAGCCCCAGCATTTT	CASSLSDRSNQPQHF	TRBV10-2	.	TRBJ1-5	.
TGCAGCGTTAACCGGGAGAACATGAACACTGAAGCTTTCTTT	CSVNRENMNTEAFF	TRBV29-1	.	TRBJ1-1	.
TGTGCCAGCAGCTTAGCAGGGGGAGGGAGGACCGGGGAGCTGTTTTTT	CASSLAGGGRTGELFF	TRBV11-3	.	TRBJ2-2	.